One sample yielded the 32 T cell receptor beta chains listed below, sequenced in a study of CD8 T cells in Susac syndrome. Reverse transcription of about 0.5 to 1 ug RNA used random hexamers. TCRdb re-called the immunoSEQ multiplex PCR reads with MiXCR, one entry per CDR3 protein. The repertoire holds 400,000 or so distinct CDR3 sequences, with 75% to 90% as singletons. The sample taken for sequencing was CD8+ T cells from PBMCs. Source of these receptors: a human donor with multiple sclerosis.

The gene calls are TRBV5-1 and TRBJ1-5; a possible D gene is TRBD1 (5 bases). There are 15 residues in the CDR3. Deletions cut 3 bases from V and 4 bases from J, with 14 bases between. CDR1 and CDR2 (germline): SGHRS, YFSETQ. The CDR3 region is CASSSVSGGNQPQHF. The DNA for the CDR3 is TGCGCCAGCAGCTCGGTTTCGGGGGGGAATCAGCCCCAGCATTTT.

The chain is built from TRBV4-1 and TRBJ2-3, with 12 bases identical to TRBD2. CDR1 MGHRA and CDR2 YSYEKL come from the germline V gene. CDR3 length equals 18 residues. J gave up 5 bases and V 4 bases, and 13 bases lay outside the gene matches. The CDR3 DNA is TGCGCCAGCAGCCCGAGAACCACTAGCGGGGGGTTTGAAGATACGCAGTATTTT. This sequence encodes CASSPRTTSGGFEDTQYF.

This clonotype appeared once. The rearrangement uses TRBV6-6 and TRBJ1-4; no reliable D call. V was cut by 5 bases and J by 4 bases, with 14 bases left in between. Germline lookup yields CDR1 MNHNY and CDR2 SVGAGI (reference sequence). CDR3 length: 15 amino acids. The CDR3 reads CASSPRHGRNEKLFF. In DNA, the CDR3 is TGTGCCAGCAGTCCTCGGCATGGGCGTAATGAAAAACTGTTTTTT.

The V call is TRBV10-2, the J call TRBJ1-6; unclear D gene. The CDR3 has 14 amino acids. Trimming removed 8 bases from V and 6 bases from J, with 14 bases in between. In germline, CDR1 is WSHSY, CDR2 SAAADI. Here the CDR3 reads CASVPSTRNSPLHF. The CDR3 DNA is TGCGCCAGCGTCCCATCGACCCGTAATTCACCCCTCCACTTT.

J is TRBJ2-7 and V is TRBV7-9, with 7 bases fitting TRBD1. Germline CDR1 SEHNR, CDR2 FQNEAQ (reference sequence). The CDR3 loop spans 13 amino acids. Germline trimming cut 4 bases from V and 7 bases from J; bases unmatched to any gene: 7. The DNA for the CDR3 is TGTGCCAGCAGCTCGACAGGGTTAGGGGAGCAGTACTTC. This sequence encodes CASSSTGLGEQYF.

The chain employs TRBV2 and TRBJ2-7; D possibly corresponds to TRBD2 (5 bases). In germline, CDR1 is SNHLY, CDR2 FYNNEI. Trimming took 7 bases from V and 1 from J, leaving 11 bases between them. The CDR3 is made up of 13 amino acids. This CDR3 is CASKVEDSYEQYF. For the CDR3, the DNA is TGTGCCAGCAAAGTGGAGGATTCCTACGAGCAGTACTTC. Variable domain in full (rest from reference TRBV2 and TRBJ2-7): EPEVTQTPSHQVTQMGQEVILRCVPISNHLYFYWYRQILGQKVEFLVSFYNNEISEKSEIFDDQFSVERPDGSNFTLKIRSTKLEDSAMYFCASKVEDSYEQYFGPGTRLTVT.

CDR3 amino acids: CSARDSVREDTQYF. Here the CDR3 DNA reads TGCAGTGCTAGAGATAGTGTTCGGGAGGATACGCAGTATTTT. The V call is TRBV20-1, the J call TRBJ2-3; D possibly corresponds to TRBD2 (6 bases). The V gene lost 0 bases and the J gene lost 6 bases, with 13 bases spanning the gap. The CDR3 consists of 14 residues. Germline V gives CDR1 DFQATT, CDR2 SNEGSKA (reference sequence).

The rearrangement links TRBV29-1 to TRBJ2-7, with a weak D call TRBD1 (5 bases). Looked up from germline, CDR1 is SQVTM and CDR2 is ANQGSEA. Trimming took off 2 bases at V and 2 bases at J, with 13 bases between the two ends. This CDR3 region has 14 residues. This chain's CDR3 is CSVESETVPYEQYF. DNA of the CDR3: TGCAGCGTTGAATCGGAGACAGTCCCCTACGAGCAGTACTTC.

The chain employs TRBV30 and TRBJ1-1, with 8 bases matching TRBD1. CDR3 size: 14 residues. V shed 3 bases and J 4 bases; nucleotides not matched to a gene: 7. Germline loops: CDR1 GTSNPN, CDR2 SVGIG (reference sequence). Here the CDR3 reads CAWRMTGVVTEAFF. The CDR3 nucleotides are TGTGCCTGGAGGATGACAGGGGTTGTCACTGAAGCTTTCTTT.

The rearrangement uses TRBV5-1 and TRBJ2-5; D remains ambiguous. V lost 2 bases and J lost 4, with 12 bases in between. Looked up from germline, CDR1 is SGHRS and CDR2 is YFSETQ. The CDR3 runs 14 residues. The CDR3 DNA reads TGCGCCAGCAGCTTCAGGTCGGTCGGAGAGACCCAGTACTTC. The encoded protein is CASSFRSVGETQYF.

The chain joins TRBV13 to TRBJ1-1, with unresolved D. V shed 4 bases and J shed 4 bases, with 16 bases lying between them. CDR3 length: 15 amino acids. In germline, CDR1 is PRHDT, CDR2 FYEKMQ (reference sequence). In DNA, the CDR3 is TGTGCCAGCAGCTCCTTGGAAATCTGGGGCACTGAAGCTTTCTTT. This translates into CASSSLEIWGTEAFF.

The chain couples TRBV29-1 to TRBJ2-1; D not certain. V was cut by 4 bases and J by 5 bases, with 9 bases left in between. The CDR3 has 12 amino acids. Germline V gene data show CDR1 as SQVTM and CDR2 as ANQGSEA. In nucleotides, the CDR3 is TGCAGCGTTGCCCACAGTGACAATGAGCAGTTCTTC. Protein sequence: CSVAHSDNEQFF.

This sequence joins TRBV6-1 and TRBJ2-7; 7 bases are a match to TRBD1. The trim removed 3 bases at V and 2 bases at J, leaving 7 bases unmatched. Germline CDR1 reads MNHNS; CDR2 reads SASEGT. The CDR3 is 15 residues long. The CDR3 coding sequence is TGTGCCAGCAGTGACATAGACAGGGCAACCTACGAGCAGTACTTC. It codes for CASSDIDRATYEQYF.

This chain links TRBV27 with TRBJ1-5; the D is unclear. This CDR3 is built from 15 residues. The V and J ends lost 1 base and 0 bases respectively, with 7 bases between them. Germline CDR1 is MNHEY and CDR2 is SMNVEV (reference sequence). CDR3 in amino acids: CASSLFAGSNQPQHF. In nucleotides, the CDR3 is TGTGCCAGCAGTTTATTTGCAGGTAGCAATCAGCCCCAGCATTTT.

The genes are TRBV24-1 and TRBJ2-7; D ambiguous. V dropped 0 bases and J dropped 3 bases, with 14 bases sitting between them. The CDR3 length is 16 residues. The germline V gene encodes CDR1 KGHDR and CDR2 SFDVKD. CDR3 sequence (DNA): TGTGCCACCAGTGATTTGAGTCGATTTCTAGGCTACGAGCAGTACTTC. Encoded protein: CATSDLSRFLGYEQYF.

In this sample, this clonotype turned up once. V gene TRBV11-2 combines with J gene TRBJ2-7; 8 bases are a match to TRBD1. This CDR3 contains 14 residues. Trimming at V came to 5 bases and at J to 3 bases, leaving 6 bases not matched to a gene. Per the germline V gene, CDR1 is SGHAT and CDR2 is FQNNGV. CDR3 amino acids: CASSTPDRVYEQYF. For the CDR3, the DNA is TGTGCCAGCAGCACCCCGGACAGGGTCTACGAGCAGTACTTC.

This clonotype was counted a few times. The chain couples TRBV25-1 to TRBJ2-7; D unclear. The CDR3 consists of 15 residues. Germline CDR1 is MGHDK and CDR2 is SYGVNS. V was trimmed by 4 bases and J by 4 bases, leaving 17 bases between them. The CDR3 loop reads CASSGRGGGPYEQYF. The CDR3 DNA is TGTGCCAGCAGTGGAAGAGGTGGTGGCCCGTACGAGCAGTACTTC.

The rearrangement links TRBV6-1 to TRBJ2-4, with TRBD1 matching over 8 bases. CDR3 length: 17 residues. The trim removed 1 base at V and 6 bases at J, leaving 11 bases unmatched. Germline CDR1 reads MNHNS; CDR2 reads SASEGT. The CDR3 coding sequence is TGTGCCAGCAGTGAAGGGAGGATTGGACAGGGCGGAAACATTCAGTACTTC. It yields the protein CASSEGRIGQGGNIQYF.

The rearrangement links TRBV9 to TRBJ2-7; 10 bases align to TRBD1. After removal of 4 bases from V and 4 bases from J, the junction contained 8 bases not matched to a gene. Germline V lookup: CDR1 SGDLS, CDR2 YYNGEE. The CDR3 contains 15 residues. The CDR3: CASSPSGTGVYEQYF. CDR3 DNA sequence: TGTGCCAGCAGCCCGTCCGGGACAGGGGTATACGAGCAGTACTTC. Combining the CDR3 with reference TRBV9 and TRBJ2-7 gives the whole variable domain DSGVTQTPKHLITATGQRVTLRCSPRSGDLSVYWYQQSLDQGLQFLIQYYNGEERAKGNILERFSAQQFPDLHSELNLSSLELGDSALYFCASSPSGTGVYEQYFGPGTRLTVT.

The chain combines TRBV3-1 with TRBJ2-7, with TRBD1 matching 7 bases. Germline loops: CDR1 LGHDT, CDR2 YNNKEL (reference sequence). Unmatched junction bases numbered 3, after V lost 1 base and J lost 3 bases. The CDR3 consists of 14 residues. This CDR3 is CASSQGGTVYEQYF. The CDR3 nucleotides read TGTGCCAGCAGCCAAGGTGGGACAGTCTACGAGCAGTACTTC.

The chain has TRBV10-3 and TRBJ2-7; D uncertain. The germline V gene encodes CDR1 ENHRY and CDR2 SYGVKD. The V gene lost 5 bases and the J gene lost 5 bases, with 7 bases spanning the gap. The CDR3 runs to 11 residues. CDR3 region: CAISLGNEQYF. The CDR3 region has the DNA TGTGCCATCAGTCTAGGTAACGAGCAGTACTTC.

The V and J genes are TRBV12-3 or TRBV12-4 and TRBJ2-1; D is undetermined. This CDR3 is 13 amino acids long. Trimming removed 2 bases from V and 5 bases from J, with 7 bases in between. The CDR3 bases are TGTGCCAGCAGTTTAACGGAAAACAATGAGCAGTTCTTC. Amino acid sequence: CASSLTENNEQFF.

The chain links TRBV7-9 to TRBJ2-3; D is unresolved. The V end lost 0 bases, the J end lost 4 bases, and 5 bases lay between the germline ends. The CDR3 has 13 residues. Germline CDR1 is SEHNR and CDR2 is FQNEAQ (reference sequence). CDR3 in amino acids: CASSLAAPDTQYF. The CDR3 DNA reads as TGTGCCAGCAGCTTAGCTGCCCCAGATACGCAGTATTTT.

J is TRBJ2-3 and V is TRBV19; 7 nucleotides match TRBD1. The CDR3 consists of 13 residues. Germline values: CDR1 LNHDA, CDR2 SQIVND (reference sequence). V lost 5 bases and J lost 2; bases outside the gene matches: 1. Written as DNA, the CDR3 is TGTGCCAGTAGTGGGACAGACACAGATACGCAGTATTTT. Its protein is CASSGTDTDTQYF.

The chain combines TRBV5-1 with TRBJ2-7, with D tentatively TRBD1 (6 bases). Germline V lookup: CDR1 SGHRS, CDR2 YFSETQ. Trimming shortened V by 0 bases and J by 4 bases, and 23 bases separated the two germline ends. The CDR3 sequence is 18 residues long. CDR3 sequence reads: CASSLGVTGGPSPYEQYF. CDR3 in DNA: TGCGCCAGCAGCTTGGGAGTGACAGGAGGACCATCTCCTTACGAGCAGTACTTC.

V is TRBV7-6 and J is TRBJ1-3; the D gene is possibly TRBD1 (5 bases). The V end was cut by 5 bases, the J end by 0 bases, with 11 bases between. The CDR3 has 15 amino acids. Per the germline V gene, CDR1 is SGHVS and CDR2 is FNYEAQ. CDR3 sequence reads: CASSAGQLSGNTIYF. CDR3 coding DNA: TGTGCCAGCAGCGCAGGACAACTCTCTGGAAACACCATATATTTT.

The CDR3 sequence is CASGTVQGDTQYF. CDR3 nucleotide sequence: TGTGCCAGCGGAACAGTCCAAGGTGATACGCAGTATTTT. The chain has TRBV6-5 and TRBJ2-3, with D unresolved. Germline CDR1 MNHEY, CDR2 SVGAGI. The CDR3 extends over 13 amino acids. V lost 8 bases and J lost 6, with 15 bases in between.

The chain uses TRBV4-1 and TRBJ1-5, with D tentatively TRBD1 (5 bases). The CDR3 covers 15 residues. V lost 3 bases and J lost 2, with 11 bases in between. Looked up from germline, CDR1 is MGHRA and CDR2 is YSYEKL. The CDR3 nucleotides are TGCGCCAGCAGCCATGGTGGGGGGGGCAATCAGCCCCAGCATTTT. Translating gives CASSHGGGGNQPQHF.

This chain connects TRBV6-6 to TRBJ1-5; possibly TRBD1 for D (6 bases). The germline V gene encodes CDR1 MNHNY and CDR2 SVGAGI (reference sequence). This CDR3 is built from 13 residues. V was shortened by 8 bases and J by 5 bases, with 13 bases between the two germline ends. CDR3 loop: CASRSGEDQPQHF. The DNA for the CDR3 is TGTGCCAGCCGATCAGGGGAGGATCAGCCCCAGCATTTT.

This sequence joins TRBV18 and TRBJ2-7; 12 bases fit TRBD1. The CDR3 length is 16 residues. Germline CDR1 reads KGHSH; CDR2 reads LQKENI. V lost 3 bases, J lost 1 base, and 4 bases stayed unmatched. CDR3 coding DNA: TGTGCCAGCTCACCGGGACAGGGGGCGTCATCCTACGAGCAGTACTTC. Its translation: CASSPGQGASSYEQYF.

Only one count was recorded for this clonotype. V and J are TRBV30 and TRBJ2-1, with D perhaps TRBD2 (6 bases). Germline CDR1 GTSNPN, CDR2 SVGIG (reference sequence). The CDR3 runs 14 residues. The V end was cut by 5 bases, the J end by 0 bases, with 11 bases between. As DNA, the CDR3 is TGTGCCTGGGCGGCTAGCGACTCCTACAATGAGCAGTTCTTC. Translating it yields CAWAASDSYNEQFF.

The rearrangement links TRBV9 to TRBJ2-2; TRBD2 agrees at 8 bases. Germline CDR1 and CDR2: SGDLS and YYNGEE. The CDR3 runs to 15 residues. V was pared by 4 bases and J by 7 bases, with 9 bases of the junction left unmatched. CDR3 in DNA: TGTGCCAGCAGCACCAGCGGGGGATTGCACGGGGAGCTGTTTTTT. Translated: CASSTSGGLHGELFF.